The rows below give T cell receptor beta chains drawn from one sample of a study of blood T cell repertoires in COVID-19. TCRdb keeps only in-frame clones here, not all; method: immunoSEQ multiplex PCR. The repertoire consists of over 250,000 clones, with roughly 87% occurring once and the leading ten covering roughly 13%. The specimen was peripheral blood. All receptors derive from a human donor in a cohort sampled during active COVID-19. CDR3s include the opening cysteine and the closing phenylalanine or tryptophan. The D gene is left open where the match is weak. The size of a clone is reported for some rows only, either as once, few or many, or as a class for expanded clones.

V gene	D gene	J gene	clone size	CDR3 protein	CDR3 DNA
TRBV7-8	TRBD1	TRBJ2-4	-	CASSRGTAKNIQYF	TGTGCCAGCTCCAGGGGGACAGCAAAAAACATTCAGTACTTC
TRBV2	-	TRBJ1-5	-	CASSPDRSYQPQHF	TGTGCCAGCAGTCCCGACAGGTCATATCAGCCCCAGCATTTT
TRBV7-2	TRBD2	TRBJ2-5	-	CASSLWLAGGIETQYF	TGTGCCAGCAGCTTATGGCTAGCGGGGGGGATAGAGACCCAGTACTTC
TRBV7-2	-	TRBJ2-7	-	CASSRGLEQYF	TGTGCCAGCAGCAGGGGCCTCGAGCAGTACTTC
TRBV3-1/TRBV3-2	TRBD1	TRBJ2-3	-	CASSRGQGAYTQYF	TGTGCCAGCAGCCGGGGACAGGGGGCTTATACGCAGTATTTT
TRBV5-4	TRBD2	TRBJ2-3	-	CASSRGRALSDTQYF	TGTGCCAGCAGCCGCGGGAGGGCCCTCTCAGATACGCAGTATTTT
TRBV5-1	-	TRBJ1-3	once	CASSLAVLAQGNTIYF	TGCGCCAGCAGCTTGGCAGTTCTTGCTCAGGGAAACACCATATATTTT
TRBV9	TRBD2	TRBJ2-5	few	CASSVAAGGGPETQYF	TGTGCCAGCAGCGTAGCGGCCGGGGGAGGGCCCGAGACCCAGTACTTC
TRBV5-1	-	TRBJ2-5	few	CASREGGNQETQYF	TGCGCCAGCAGAGAGGGTGGGAACCAAGAGACCCAGTACTTC
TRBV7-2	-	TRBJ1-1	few	CASIVAGSGLQTFF	TGTGCCAGCATTGTAGCTGGGAGCGGACTCCAAACTTTCTTT
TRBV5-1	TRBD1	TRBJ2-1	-	CASSLVPSGQTYNEQFF	TGCGCCAGCAGCTTGGTCCCCTCGGGACAGACCTACAATGAGCAGTTCTTC
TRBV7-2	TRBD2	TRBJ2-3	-	CASSSGLAMIPDTQYF	TGTGCCAGCAGCTCAGGACTAGCGATGATCCCAGATACGCAGTATTTT
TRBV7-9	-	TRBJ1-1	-	CASSFRAGDTEAFF	TGTGCCAGCAGCTTCAGGGCCGGTGACACTGAAGCTTTCTTT
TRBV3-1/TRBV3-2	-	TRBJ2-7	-	CASSRTYEQYF	TGTGCCAGCAGCCGCACATACGAGCAGTACTTC
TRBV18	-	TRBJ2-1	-	CASSPPVQGNEQFF	TGTGCCAGCTCACCCCCCGTCCAGGGCAATGAGCAGTTCTTC
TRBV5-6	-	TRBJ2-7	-	CASTLGSFYEQYF	TGTGCCAGCACCCTGGGGAGTTTCTACGAGCAGTACTTC
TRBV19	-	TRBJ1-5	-	CASSIQEGGFQPQHF	TGTGCCAGTAGTATTCAGGAGGGAGGTTTTCAGCCCCAGCATTTT
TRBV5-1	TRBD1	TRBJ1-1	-	CASSLVSGTGGTEAFF	TGCGCCAGCAGCTTGGTATCCGGGACAGGGGGCACTGAAGCTTTCTTT
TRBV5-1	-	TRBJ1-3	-	CASSLDRRAGNTIYF	TGCGCCAGCAGCTTAGACAGGCGGGCCGGAAACACCATATATTTT
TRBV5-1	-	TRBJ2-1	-	CASSVFSGAYNEQFF	TGCGCCAGCAGCGTTTTTAGCGGCGCCTACAATGAGCAGTTCTTC
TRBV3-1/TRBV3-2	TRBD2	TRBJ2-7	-	CASSQFAGVGSYEQYF	TGTGCCAGCAGCCAATTCGCGGGAGTGGGCTCCTACGAGCAGTACTTC
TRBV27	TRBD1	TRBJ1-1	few	CASRPQGAFGAFF	TGTGCCAGCAGACCTCAGGGGGCGTTTGGGGCTTTCTTT
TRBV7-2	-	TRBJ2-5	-	CASSFRGRAETQYF	TGTGCCAGCAGCTTTAGGGGCAGGGCGGAGACCCAGTACTTC
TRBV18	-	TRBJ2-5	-	CASSPPGVQETQYF	TGTGCCAGCTCACCACCCGGGGTCCAAGAGACCCAGTACTTC